The present T cell receptor beta chain was sequenced within a study of blood T cell repertoires in COVID-19. On the study more broadly: PBMCs, B-cell-depleted T cells, or T cells were the source of the cDNA or gDNA that made up the material.

In the authors' methods: By means of reference gene primer amplification, nucleated cell counts were estimated. Method: immunoSEQ multiplex PCR; TCRdb's copy keeps in-frame clones and lacks some. V and J calls and clone size are as listed in that table; D and trimming were resolved from the DNA. The sample records approximately 340,000 clones, around 83% being singletons. The CDR3 totals 16 residues. CDR1 is SGHVS, CDR2 FQNEAQ, per germline. With V trimmed by 3 bases and J by 2 bases, 9 bases remained unmatched. The chain joins TRBV7-8 to TRBJ2-5, with TRBD2 matching 7 bases. The sequence derives from a man aged 25-45 years with active or convalescent COVID-19. Sequencing used peripheral blood. The CDR3 loop is CASSFYSPGRQETQYF. The CDR3 DNA reads as TGTGCCAGCAGCTTTTACTCCCCCGGGAGGCAAGAGACCCAGTACTTC.